These 25 T cell receptor beta chains were all obtained from the same sample, sequenced in a study of cytomegalovirus exposure and HLA in healthy donors. Profiled with immunoSEQ multiplex PCR; TCRdb holds only in-frame clones, not every one. The sample shows over 150,000 clones, about 88% of them seen only once. Sequenced material: PBMCs. The receptors come from a man aged 18 to 29 in good health and CMV-seropositive.

The chain links TRBV29-1 to TRBJ1-1; the D is unclear. This CDR3 region has 13 residues. Trimming pared 5 bases from V and 1 base from J, leaving 11 bases between. Germline V gene lookup returns CDR1 SQVTM and CDR2 ANQGSEA. CDR3: CSVLSRQNTEAFF. The CDR3 DNA sequence: TGCAGCGTTTTATCCAGACAGAACACTGAAGCTTTCTTT.

This clone was detected once. V is TRBV6-1 and J is TRBJ2-4; 8 positions match TRBD2. The germline CDR1 and CDR2 sequences are MNHNS and SASEGT. The V segment lost 1 base and the J segment 2 bases; nucleotides outside the gene matches: 4. This CDR3 has 16 amino acids. The CDR3 is CASSEEAGGPKNIQYF. The CDR3 DNA reads as TGTGCCAGCAGTGAAGAGGCGGGAGGCCCCAAAAACATTCAGTACTTC.

The rearrangement joins TRBV7-2 to TRBJ1-5, with 7 bases that match TRBD1. From germline, CDR1 is SGHTA and CDR2 FQGNSA. V lost 5 bases, J lost 7 bases, and 8 bases stayed unmatched. The CDR3 is 14 amino acids. The CDR3 region has the DNA TGTGCCAGCAGCACCCGACAGGGCGGGCAGCCCCAGCATTTT. Translated: CASSTRQGGQPQHF.

J is TRBJ2-7 and V is TRBV5-1, with D unresolved. V was clipped by 0 bases and J by 7 bases, with 11 bases between them. Germline assignment: CDR1 SGHRS and CDR2 YFSETQ. CDR3 size: 13 residues. Written as DNA, the CDR3 is TGCGCCAGCAGCTTGGAAGTGCGGCTAGAGCAGTACTTC. Translating it yields CASSLEVRLEQYF.

This chain uses TRBV9 with TRBJ1-5; a possible D gene is TRBD1 (5 bases). Deletions cut 3 bases from V and 0 bases from J, with 16 bases between. This CDR3 comprises 17 residues. Germline V CDR1 and CDR2: SGDLS, YYNGEE. In nucleotides, the CDR3 is TGTGCCAGCAGCGCCACGGTGGGGGGGGATAGCAATCAGCCCCAGCATTTT. This sequence encodes CASSATVGGDSNQPQHF.

This chain joins TRBV4-2 and TRBJ1-2, with 8 bases matching TRBD1. The germline CDR1 and CDR2 sequences are LGHNA and YNFKEQ. This CDR3 comprises 17 residues. The J segment lost 4 bases and the V segment lost 1 base, leaving 11 bases of the junction unmatched. CDR3 loop: CASSQAAQGGTSYGYTF. The CDR3 DNA reads TGTGCCAGCAGCCAAGCGGCACAGGGGGGGACCAGCTATGGCTACACCTTC.

The chain combines TRBV7-2 with TRBJ2-1, with D possibly TRBD1 on 6 matching bases. This CDR3 is 14 amino acids long. Between the trimmed V and J ends, which lost 1 base and 4 bases, there was a span of 8 bases. Germline loops: CDR1 SGHTA, CDR2 FQGNSA. The DNA for the CDR3 is TGTGCCAGCAGCTTAGGGACAGAGTACAATGAGCAGTTCTTC. Amino acids: CASSLGTEYNEQFF.

The rearrangement uses TRBV30 and TRBJ2-3; D is undetermined. Germline V lookup: CDR1 GTSNPN, CDR2 SVGIG (reference sequence). The CDR3 totals 14 residues. The V end lost 4 bases, the J end lost 0 bases, and 11 bases lay between the germline ends. The CDR3 region has the DNA TGTGCCTGGAAGGCGGAAACTAGCACAGATACGCAGTATTTT. This gives the protein CAWKAETSTDTQYF.

The chain couples TRBV18 to TRBJ2-3; D remains ambiguous. Germline V CDR1 and CDR2: KGHSH, LQKENI. The CDR3 has 12 amino acids. V was clipped by 1 base and J by 4 bases, with 3 bases between them. The CDR3 coding sequence is TGTGCCAGCTCACCACAGCCAGATACGCAGTATTTT. Translation gives CASSPQPDTQYF.

V usage is TRBV9 and J usage is TRBJ2-5; the D gene is possibly TRBD2 (6 bases). Looked up from germline, CDR1 is SGDLS and CDR2 is YYNGEE. This CDR3 has 17 residues. V was cut by 4 bases and J by 4 bases, with 23 bases left in between. CDR3 loop: CASSLDPTTTSPETQYF. CDR3 nucleotide sequence: TGTGCCAGCAGCCTCGACCCTACTACAACTAGCCCAGAGACCCAGTACTTC.

This clone has only one observation. The chain recombines TRBV30 with TRBJ1-2; D is ambiguous. V was cut by 0 bases and J by 5 bases, with 13 bases left in between. The CDR3 covers 14 residues. Germline CDR1 is GTSNPN and CDR2 is SVGIG (reference sequence). CDR3 coding DNA: TGTGCCTGGAGTGTCGGTGGAGTGCTATATGGCTACACCTTC. Translated, it gives CAWSVGGVLYGYTF.

This clone came up once. The rearrangement links TRBV7-9 to TRBJ2-7, with D hard to call. The V end was cut by 5 bases, the J end by 2 bases, with 7 bases between. There are 12 residues in the CDR3. Germline loops: CDR1 SEHNR, CDR2 FQNEAQ (reference sequence). The CDR3 spells CASSLIAYEQYF. CDR3 nucleotide sequence: TGTGCCAGCAGCCTGATAGCCTACGAGCAGTACTTC.

This clone has just a few counts. The chain couples TRBV15 to TRBJ2-7, with 7 bases aligning to TRBD2. V lost 4 bases to trimming and J lost 0 bases; unmatched junction nucleotides: 3. The germline V gene encodes CDR1 LNHNV and CDR2 YYDKDF (reference sequence). This CDR3 contains 14 residues. The CDR3 loop reads CATSNERGSYEQYF. CDR3 coding DNA: TGTGCCACCAGCAACGAGCGGGGCTCCTACGAGCAGTACTTC.

The rearrangement joins TRBV25-1 to TRBJ2-5, with TRBD1 matching 9 bases. The CDR3 extends over 16 amino acids. J gave up 5 bases and V 5 bases, and 12 bases lay outside the gene matches. CDR1 MGHDK and CDR2 SYGVNS come from the germline V gene. The CDR3 loop reads CASSQTPGQGTETQYF. Written as DNA, the CDR3 is TGTGCCAGCAGTCAGACTCCGGGACAGGGTACCGAGACCCAGTACTTC.

The table lists this clone with a count of one. The rearrangement uses TRBV7-8 and TRBJ2-5; D is perhaps TRBD1 (5 bases). The V and J ends lost 1 base and 3 bases respectively, with 12 bases between them. CDR3 length: 15 residues. Per the germline V gene, CDR1 is SGHVS and CDR2 is FQNEAQ. The CDR3: CASSLGVLQEETQYF. In DNA, the CDR3 is TGTGCCAGCAGCTTAGGAGTTTTACAGGAAGAGACCCAGTACTTC.

This clone turned up a few times. This chain uses TRBV30 with TRBJ1-2; 8 bases fit TRBD1. Trimming took 4 bases from V and 8 from J; bases not matched to a gene: 9. The CDR3 loop spans 13 amino acids. Germline CDR1 and CDR2: GTSNPN and SVGIG (reference sequence). CDR3 DNA sequence: TGTGCCTGGAACCGGGACAGGCCCTCGGGCTACACCTTC. It specifies CAWNRDRPSGYTF.

This clone was seen a handful of times. The gene calls are TRBV5-1 and TRBJ1-1; 7 positions agree with TRBD1. The germline V gene has CDR1 SGHRS and CDR2 YFSETQ. This CDR3 has 12 amino acids. The ends lost 7 bases at V and 5 bases at J; junction bases unmatched: 5. CDR3: CASSTGMTEAFF. The CDR3 DNA is TGCGCCAGCTCGACAGGGATGACTGAAGCTTTCTTT.

The chain couples TRBV27 to TRBJ2-7, with 9 bases identical to TRBD1. The CDR3 length is 15 residues. The trim removed 5 bases at V and 6 bases at J, leaving 11 bases unmatched. CDR1 and CDR2 from the germline V gene are MNHEY and SMNVEV (reference sequence). The CDR3 reads CASSSGRTGVREQYF. DNA for the CDR3: TGTGCCAGCAGTAGCGGACGGACAGGGGTTCGCGAGCAGTACTTC.

This clone showed up just once. V usage is TRBV7-8 and J usage is TRBJ1-6, with TRBD1 identical over 7 bases. J was trimmed by 7 bases and V by 1 base; bases with no gene match: 7. The germline gives CDR1 SGHVS, CDR2 FQNEAQ. The CDR3 is 16 amino acids. The CDR3 DNA follows: TGTGCCAGCAGCTTAGTAGGGGTGACAGGGAATTCACCCCTCCACTTT. Translated, it gives CASSLVGVTGNSPLHF.

The rearrangement uses TRBV7-8 and TRBJ2-1; TRBD1 might be the D (5 bases). CDR1 SGHVS and CDR2 FQNEAQ come from the germline V gene. CDR3 length equals 16 residues. The ends were cut back, 2 bases at V and 0 bases at J, with 11 bases in the middle. The CDR3 coding sequence is TGTGCCAGCAGCTTACAGGGCCTCAGCTCCTACAATGAGCAGTTCTTC. It specifies CASSLQGLSSYNEQFF. The full variable domain, completed using reference TRBV7-8 and TRBJ2-1, is GAGVSQSPRYKVAKRGQDVALRCDPISGHVSLFWYQQALGQGPEFLTYFQNEAQLDKSGLPSDRFFAERPEGSVSTLKIQRTQQEDSAVYLCASSLQGLSSYNEQFFGPGTRLTVL.

The chain couples TRBV11-2 to TRBJ2-5; 10 nucleotides agree with TRBD2. Germline trimming cut 4 bases from V and 5 bases from J; bases unmatched to any gene: 7. The V gene's germline CDR1 is SGHAT and CDR2 FQNNGV. The CDR3 runs 15 residues. In DNA, the CDR3 is TGTGCCAGCAGCTCTCCTAGCGGGAGCTGGGAGACCCAGTACTTC. As protein: CASSSPSGSWETQYF.

The chain joins TRBV7-3 to TRBJ2-1; 7 positions agree with TRBD1. Looked up from germline, CDR1 is SGHTA and CDR2 is FQGTGA. V lost 1 base and J lost 11; bases outside the gene matches: 8. The CDR3 loop spans 14 amino acids. CDR3 sequence: CASSLKWGTEQQFF. The CDR3 nucleotides are TGTGCCAGCAGCTTAAAATGGGGGACAGAGCAGCAGTTCTTC. Filled out from reference TRBV7-3 and TRBJ2-1, the complete variable domain reads GAGVSQTPSNKVTEKGKYVELRCDPISGHTALYWYRQSLGQGPEFLIYFQGTGAADDSGLPNDRFFAVRPEGSVSTLKIQRTERGDSAVYLCASSLKWGTEQQFFGPGTRLTVL.

The chain employs TRBV9 and TRBJ1-5; no clear D. Germline CDR1 reads SGDLS; CDR2 reads YYNGEE. The CDR3 runs to 15 residues. Trimming stripped 0 bases from V and 3 bases from J, with 10 bases between. This CDR3 is CASSVGGRFNQPQHF. The CDR3 nucleotides read TGTGCCAGCAGCGTAGGAGGGCGGTTCAATCAGCCCCAGCATTTT.

In this sample, this clone turned up a few times. The CDR3 DNA reads TGTGCCAGCTCCCGCCCGGGACTCCCTGCAGATACGCAGTATTTT. It yields the protein CASSRPGLPADTQYF. The genes are TRBV18 and TRBJ2-3; tentative D call: TRBD2 (6 bases). This CDR3 is built from 15 residues. Germline V gene lookup returns CDR1 KGHSH and CDR2 LQKENI. V was clipped by 6 bases and J by 4 bases, with 17 bases between them.

The V call is TRBV6-1, the J call TRBJ1-2; 8 bases are a match to TRBD1. The J segment lost 2 bases and the V segment lost 7 bases, leaving 9 bases of the junction unmatched. Germline V CDR1 and CDR2: MNHNS, SASEGT. The length of the CDR3 is 15 residues. This CDR3 is CASTSIDRGNYGYTF. Here the CDR3 DNA reads TGTGCCAGCACCTCGATTGACAGGGGCAACTATGGCTACACCTTC.